These 29 T cell receptor beta chains originate from one sample sequenced in a study of cytomegalovirus exposure and HLA in healthy donors. PCR used 60 Vbeta primers and 13 Jbeta primers. This table comes from immunoSEQ multiplex PCR, and its TCRdb copy is limited to in-frame clones, with some not included. Seen here are 130,000 or so clones, around 80% observed once, and the top ten hold less than 6.5%. Material: PBMCs. The receptors shown here come from a man in his thirties or forties in good health and CMV-seronegative.

CDR3 DNA sequence: TGTGCCAGCTCAACGACAACAGGGGAGAATCAGCCCCAGCATTTT. Translated, it gives CASSTTTGENQPQHF. This sequence joins TRBV18 and TRBJ1-5; TRBD1 matches at 7 bases. V lost 5 bases and J lost 4; bases outside the gene matches: 8. CDR3 length: 15 residues. The germline gives CDR1 KGHSH, CDR2 LQKENI.

This clone showed up just once. This chain links TRBV27 with TRBJ2-7, with D perhaps matching TRBD2 (5 bases). Germline V CDR1 and CDR2: MNHEY, SMNVEV (reference sequence). V gave up 5 bases and J gave up 2 bases, with 16 bases separating them. CDR3 length equals 15 residues. CDR3 coding DNA: TGTGCCAGCAGTCTCGGACTTCACCCGGCCTACGAGCAGTACTTC. The encoded protein is CASSLGLHPAYEQYF.

This chain connects TRBV18 to TRBJ1-1, with D possibly TRBD1 on 5 matching bases. V was cut by 2 bases and J by 1 base, with 8 bases left in between. Germline V gene lookup returns CDR1 KGHSH and CDR2 LQKENI. CDR3 length: 14 residues. The DNA of the CDR3 is TGTGCCAGCTCACCATGGCAGGGGAACACTGAAGCTTTCTTT. It yields the protein CASSPWQGNTEAFF.

Here the CDR3 DNA reads TGTGCCAGCAAGGTCAGACACCTCTACGAGCAGTACTTC. Protein: CASKVRHLYEQYF. The chain is built from TRBV2 and TRBJ2-7; D gene uncertain. V was pared by 7 bases and J by 3 bases, with 13 bases between. There are 13 residues in the CDR3. Germline CDR1 is SNHLY and CDR2 is FYNNEI.

This chain uses TRBV28 with TRBJ1-5; 9 positions match TRBD1. The CDR3 totals 16 residues. The V gene's germline CDR1 is MDHEN and CDR2 SYDVKM. Trimming removed 3 bases from V and 4 bases from J; junction bases left unmatched: 7. CDR3 DNA: TGTGCCAGCAGTTTCAGCAACAGGGGGCGTAATCAGCCCCAGCATTTT. It translates to CASSFSNRGRNQPQHF.

V gene TRBV5-6 combines with J gene TRBJ1-5; D unresolved. V was pared by 8 bases and J by 0 bases, with 6 bases between. Per the germline V gene, CDR1 is SGHDT and CDR2 is YYEEEE. The CDR3 is 12 amino acids. CDR3 sequence reads: CASSHSNQPQHF. The CDR3 DNA reads as TGTGCCAGTAGCCATAGCAATCAGCCCCAGCATTTT.

The rearrangement joins TRBV5-1 to TRBJ1-6, with 8 bases aligning to TRBD1. J lost 9 bases, V lost 4 bases, and 6 bases had no gene match. The V gene's germline CDR1 is SGHRS and CDR2 YFSETQ. The CDR3 covers 14 residues. The CDR3 sequence: CASSLEDRASPLHF. The CDR3 DNA sequence: TGCGCCAGCAGCCTCGAGGACAGGGCTTCACCCCTCCACTTT. Together with reference TRBV5-1 and TRBJ1-6, the CDR3 gives the full variable domain: KAGVTQTPRYLIKTRGQQVTLSCSPISGHRSVSWYQQTPGQGLQFLFEYFSETQRNKGNFPGRFSGRQFSNSRSEMNVSTLELGDSALYLCASSLEDRASPLHFGNGTRLTVT.

The chain links TRBV6-4 to TRBJ2-1; no reliable D call. Germline lookup yields CDR1 MRHNA and CDR2 SNTAGT. Deletions cut 4 bases from V and 4 bases from J, with 8 bases between. The CDR3 has 13 residues. CDR3 sequence: CASSADTYNEQFF. In DNA form, the CDR3 reads TGTGCCAGCAGTGCAGATACATACAATGAGCAGTTCTTC.

The chain joins TRBV11-1 to TRBJ2-7, with D hard to call. Germline-derived CDR1 and CDR2 are SGHAT and FQDESV (reference sequence). There are 11 residues in the CDR3. The V end was cut by 2 bases, the J end by 6 bases, with 5 bases between. The CDR3 loop is CASSLYGEQYF. CDR3 nucleotides: TGTGCCAGCAGCTTATACGGCGAGCAGTACTTC.

V usage is TRBV19 and J usage is TRBJ2-1; 8 bases align to TRBD2. Per germline, CDR1 LNHDA and CDR2 SQIVND (reference sequence). The CDR3 runs to 15 residues. The ends lost 1 base at V and 4 bases at J; junction bases unmatched: 3. The CDR3 bases are TGTGCCAGTAGTATAGCAGCGGGGGTATACAATGAGCAGTTCTTC. Its protein is CASSIAAGVYNEQFF.

The table lists this clone with a few counts. This chain connects TRBV13 to TRBJ2-3; the D is unclear. Germline V gives CDR1 PRHDT, CDR2 FYEKMQ (reference sequence). This CDR3 has 15 amino acids. Trimming removed 5 bases from V and 7 bases from J, with 19 bases in between. DNA for the CDR3: TGTGCCAGCAGCGGCTTCCGCGGTTCACGCCATACGCAGTATTTT. Protein sequence: CASSGFRGSRHTQYF. Supplemented by reference TRBV13 and TRBJ2-3, the full variable domain reads AAGVIQSPRHLIKEKRETATLKCYPIPRHDTVYWYQQGPGQDPQFLISFYEKMQSDKGSIPDRFSAQQFSDYHSELNMSSLELGDSALYFCASSGFRGSRHTQYFGPGTRLTVL.

Details on this clone: Other DNA variants within this sample encode the same CDR3. This chain links TRBV4-3 with TRBJ1-2, with unresolved D. The CDR3 runs 13 residues. Germline V gene data show CDR1 as LGHNA and CDR2 as YSLEER. The germline V and J ends were trimmed by 0 bases and 5 bases, with 7 bases remaining between them. CDR3 nucleotide sequence: TGCGCCAGCAGCCAAGATCGAGCTTATGGCTACACCTTC. Its protein product is CASSQDRAYGYTF.

Only a few counts were recorded for this clone. This chain links TRBV28 with TRBJ1-1; 7 positions match TRBD1. This CDR3 is 16 amino acids long. V trimming: 6 bases; J trimming: 0 bases; junction bases outside the gene matches: 10. Germline V gene sequence: CDR1 MDHEN, CDR2 SYDVKM. The CDR3 DNA reads TGTGCCAGCAGCAATCCGCAGGGGGTGATGAACACTGAAGCTTTCTTT. Translated: CASSNPQGVMNTEAFF.

This chain's CDR3 is CASSLLDRITDTQYF. CDR3 DNA: TGTGCCAGCAGTTTATTGGACAGGATTACCGATACGCAGTATTTT. This rearrangement joins TRBV27 to TRBJ2-3; 7 nucleotides agree with TRBD1. This CDR3 region has 15 residues. V shed 1 base and J 6 bases; nucleotides not matched to a gene: 7. Germline-derived CDR1 and CDR2 are MNHEY and SMNVEV (reference sequence).

Concerning this clone: Within the sample, other DNA sequences also encode this same CDR3. This chain uses TRBV9 with TRBJ2-5; 10 bases match TRBD2. Germline CDR1 and CDR2: SGDLS and YYNGEE. The CDR3 consists of 17 residues. Trimming cost V 0 bases and J 1 base; bases outside gene matches: 6. The CDR3 coding sequence is TGTGCCAGCAGCGTAGGCGCTAGCGGGGGTATCCAAGAGACCCAGTACTTC. Translation gives CASSVGASGGIQETQYF.

The J gene is TRBJ1-4, the V gene TRBV4-2; 8 bases line up with TRBD1. This CDR3 is built from 16 residues. V lost 3 bases, J lost 6 bases, and 9 bases stayed unmatched. CDR1 is LGHNA and CDR2 is YNFKEQ in the germline V gene. Written as DNA, the CDR3 is TGTGCCAGCAGCCACCTAACGCAGGGGGCCGATGAAAAACTGTTTTTT. The encoded protein is CASSHLTQGADEKLFF.

The rearrangement links TRBV2 to TRBJ2-3, with TRBD2 matching over 10 bases. V lost 5 bases and J lost 2; bases outside the gene matches: 4. Per germline, CDR1 SNHLY and CDR2 FYNNEI. The CDR3 covers 15 residues. In DNA, the CDR3 is TGTGCCAGCAGTCTAGCGGGAGTTTTCACAGATACGCAGTATTTT. Amino acids: CASSLAGVFTDTQYF.

The chain couples TRBV27 to TRBJ2-1; D is undetermined. CDR1 is MNHEY, CDR2 SMNVEV, per germline (reference sequence). The CDR3 is 15 amino acids. The germline V and J ends were trimmed by 0 bases and 4 bases, with 10 bases remaining between them. CDR3 in amino acids: CASSLSVAGYNEQFF. The DNA of the CDR3 is TGTGCCAGCAGTTTATCAGTAGCTGGGTACAATGAGCAGTTCTTC.

Worth noting for this clone: This CDR3 is also generated by other DNA sequences in the sample. The genes are TRBV28 and TRBJ1-2; no definite D call. The germline V gene encodes CDR1 MDHEN and CDR2 SYDVKM. There are 12 residues in the CDR3. V was cut by 2 bases and J by 5 bases, with 6 bases left in between. DNA of the CDR3: TGTGCCAGCAGTTTAACGGGGTATGGCTACACCTTC. It codes for CASSLTGYGYTF.

This clone was counted once. V and J are TRBV7-8 and TRBJ2-7, with unresolved D. The V end was cut by 1 base, the J end by 3 bases, with 10 bases between. Germline CDR1 reads SGHVS; CDR2 reads FQNEAQ. This CDR3 has 14 residues. The CDR3 sequence is CASSLGGSFYEQYF. DNA of the CDR3: TGTGCCAGCAGCTTAGGTGGCTCTTTCTACGAGCAGTACTTC.

The CDR3 spells CASMTSGRVSTGELFF. The DNA of the CDR3 is TGTGCCTCCATGACTAGCGGGAGGGTGAGCACCGGGGAGCTGTTTTTT. V is TRBV18 and J is TRBJ2-2; the match to TRBD2 covers 14 bases. CDR1 KGHSH and CDR2 LQKENI come from the germline V gene. This CDR3 spans 16 amino acids. The trim removed 11 bases at V and 4 bases at J, leaving 9 bases unmatched. Filled out from reference TRBV18 and TRBJ2-2, the complete variable domain reads NAGVMQNPRHLVRRRGQEARLRCSPMKGHSHVYWYRQLPEEGLKFMVYLQKENIIDESGMPKERFSAEFPKEGPSILRIQQVVRGDSAAYFCASMTSGRVSTGELFFGEGSRLTVL.

The chain couples TRBV9 to TRBJ2-3; D possibly corresponds to TRBD1 (6 bases). CDR1 SGDLS and CDR2 YYNGEE come from the germline V gene. CDR3 size: 15 residues. Trimming removed 0 bases at V and 0 bases at J, with 8 bases between. CDR3 loop: CASSVGTVSTDTQYF. Written as DNA, the CDR3 is TGTGCCAGCAGCGTAGGGACAGTCAGCACAGATACGCAGTATTTT.

J is TRBJ1-2 and V is TRBV6-5; TRBD1 aligns across 7 bases. This CDR3 is built from 14 residues. The V and J ends lost 3 bases and 2 bases, in that order; junction bases with no gene match: 3. Germline V gives CDR1 MNHEY, CDR2 SVGAGI. In DNA, the CDR3 is TGTGCCAGCAGTTATTCGACAGGGAACTATGGCTACACCTTC. It codes for CASSYSTGNYGYTF.

The chain is built from TRBV27 and TRBJ1-1; D unclear. Trimming stripped 3 bases from V and 1 base from J, with 9 bases between. This CDR3 comprises 14 residues. Germline-derived CDR1 and CDR2 are MNHEY and SMNVEV (reference sequence). The CDR3 DNA reads as TGTGCCAGCAGTTTCGGTGCAGGGAACACTGAAGCTTTCTTT. Translated, it gives CASSFGAGNTEAFF.

The CDR3 DNA reads as TGTGCCACCAGCGGAACCGACAGGGGTCGTGAGCAGTACTTC. Its protein is CATSGTDRGREQYF. V gene TRBV15 combines with J gene TRBJ2-7; 8 bases are a match to TRBD1. Germline V gives CDR1 LNHNV, CDR2 YYDKDF (reference sequence). The CDR3 length is 14 residues. Trimming took 5 bases from V and 7 from J; bases not matched to a gene: 10. Looking up the rest from reference TRBV15 and TRBJ2-7 gives the full variable domain: DAMVIQNPRYQVTQFGKPVTLSCSQTLNHNVMYWYQQKSSQAPKLLFHYYDKDFNNEADTPDNFQSRRPNTSFCFLDIRSPGLGDTAMYLCATSGTDRGREQYFGPGTRLTVT.

The V gene is TRBV5-4, the J gene TRBJ2-2; TRBD1 matches 10 bases. The germline V gene encodes CDR1 SGHNT and CDR2 YYREEE (reference sequence). V shed 4 bases and J 4 bases; nucleotides not matched to a gene: 10. CDR3 length: 17 amino acids. CDR3 DNA sequence: TGTGCCAGCAGCGCACCTGACAGGGGGCGACTCACCGGGGAGCTGTTTTTT. The encoded protein is CASSAPDRGRLTGELFF. The variable domain in full, completed from reference TRBV5-4 and TRBJ2-2, reads ETGVTQSPTHLIKTRGQQVTLRCSSQSGHNTVSWYQQALGQGPQFIFQYYREEENGRGNFPPRFSGLQFPNYSSELNVNALELDDSALYLCASSAPDRGRLTGELFFGEGSRLTVL.

With regard to this clone: The junction departs from the called germline gene at one end, perhaps through a read error. At the DNA level, this CDR3 is encoded by other sequences in the same sample as well. CDR3 coding DNA: TGCGCCAGCAGCTTGCAGGACATGAACACCGAAGCTTTCTTT. Protein product: CASSLQDMNTEAFF. The gene calls are TRBV5-1 and TRBJ1-1; TRBD1 might be the D (5 bases). Germline-derived CDR1 and CDR2 are SGHRS and YFSETQ. The CDR3 loop spans 14 amino acids.

The rearrangement uses TRBV5-8 and TRBJ1-5, with D possibly TRBD1 on 5 matching bases. Trimming shortened V by 1 base and J by 3 bases, and 17 bases separated the two germline ends. There are 17 residues in the CDR3. Per germline, CDR1 SGHTS and CDR2 YDEGEE. CDR3 in amino acids: CASSLYPKEGPNQPQHF. For the CDR3, the DNA is TGTGCCAGCAGCTTGTACCCAAAGGAGGGACCCAATCAGCCCCAGCATTTT.

The V call is TRBV10-3, the J call TRBJ2-1; 10 positions match TRBD2. The V segment lost 2 bases and the J segment 10 bases; nucleotides outside the gene matches: 11. Germline V lookup: CDR1 ENHRY, CDR2 SYGVKD. This CDR3 has 16 residues. The CDR3 protein is CAISERGTSVSLEQFF. As DNA, the CDR3 is TGTGCCATCAGTGAGAGAGGGACTAGCGTTTCGCTGGAGCAGTTCTTC.